A single sample gave rise to the 9 T cell receptor beta chains below, sequenced in a study of CXCR3-negative and CXCR3-positive naive CD8 T cells. The study made its TRB cDNA libraries by 5' RACE, adding UMI labels. TCRdb reprocessed the 5' RACE reads and reports one entry per CDR3 protein, with no DNA. Its table records about 80,000 distinct CDR3 sequences. Material: naive CXCR3- CD8+ T cells from blood. Subset meaning: CD45RO-CCR7+CD27+CD95- naive CD8+ T cells lacking CXCR3 (TNR3-). All receptors derive from a human donor in good health. Some clones in this sample may be carry-over from other donors' samples.

The chain carries TRBV20-1 and TRBJ2-7. The CDR3 extends over 14 amino acids. Germline lookup yields CDR1 DFQATT and CDR2 SNEGSKA (reference sequence). The CDR3 protein is CSARDTDSSYEQYF.

The V gene is TRBV10-3, the J gene TRBJ2-1; TCRdb proposes TRBD2, but this gene call is untestable without DNA. The germline V gene has CDR1 ENHRY and CDR2 SYGVKD. The CDR3 loop spans 15 amino acids. The CDR3 here is CAISEKEGEGNEQFF.

The rearrangement links TRBV30 to TRBJ2-7; the D call from TCRdb, TRBD1, cannot be confirmed without DNA. Germline V gene sequence: CDR1 GTSNPN, CDR2 SVGIG (reference sequence). This CDR3 comprises 14 residues. CDR3 sequence: CAWSVGTASYEQYF.

This chain connects TRBV15 to TRBJ2-3. The CDR3 contains 18 residues. Germline CDR1 and CDR2: LNHNV and YYDKDF (reference sequence). The CDR3 sequence is CATSRPEVVVFSTDTQYF.

The chain is built from TRBV5-1 and TRBJ2-1; the D gene TCRdb calls, TRBD2, cannot be checked with no DNA. This CDR3 has 15 amino acids. Germline CDR1 is SGHRS and CDR2 is YFSETQ. This chain's CDR3 is CASSPTSGSRHEQFF.

This chain connects TRBV30 to TRBJ2-1. Germline CDR1 GTSNPN, CDR2 SVGIG (reference sequence). The CDR3 runs to 12 residues. CDR3 sequence reads: CAWSVLFDEQFF.

The V call is TRBV7-9, the J call TRBJ2-5; TCRdb designates TRBD1, a call that cannot be tested without DNA. This CDR3 is built from 17 residues. The germline gives CDR1 SEHNR, CDR2 FQNEAQ (reference sequence). CDR3 region: CASSAPLGTGEQETQYF.

This rearrangement joins TRBV19 to TRBJ1-5. The CDR3 is 15 residues long. Germline V gene lookup returns CDR1 LNHDA and CDR2 SQIVND (reference sequence). The CDR3 reads CASSIDWSGNQPQHF. The variable domain in full, completed from reference TRBV19 and TRBJ1-5, reads DGGITQSPKYLFRKEGQNVTLSCEQNLNHDAMYWYRQDPGQGLRLIYYSQIVNDFQKGDIAEGYSVSREKKESFPLTVTSAQKNPTAFYLCASSIDWSGNQPQHFGDGTRLSIL.

This chain joins TRBV29-1 and TRBJ2-1. Germline V gene data show CDR1 as SQVTM and CDR2 as ANQGSEA. The CDR3 contains 12 residues. The chain's CDR3 is CSGTGAHNEQFF.